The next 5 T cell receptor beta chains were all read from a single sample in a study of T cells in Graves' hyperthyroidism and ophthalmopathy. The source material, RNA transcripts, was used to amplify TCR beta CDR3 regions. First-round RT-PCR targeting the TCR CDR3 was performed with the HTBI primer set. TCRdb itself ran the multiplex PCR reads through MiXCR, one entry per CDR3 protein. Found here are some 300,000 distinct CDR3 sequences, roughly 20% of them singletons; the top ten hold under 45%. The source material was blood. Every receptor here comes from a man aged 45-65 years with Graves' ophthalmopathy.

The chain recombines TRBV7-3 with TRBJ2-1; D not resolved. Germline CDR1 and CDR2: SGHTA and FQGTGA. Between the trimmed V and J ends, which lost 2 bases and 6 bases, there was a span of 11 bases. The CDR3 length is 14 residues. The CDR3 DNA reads TGTGCCAGCAGCTTAGACGCCCTGAGCAATGAGCAGTTCTTC. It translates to CASSLDALSNEQFF. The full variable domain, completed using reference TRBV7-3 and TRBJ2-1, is GAGVSQTPSNKVTEKGKYVELRCDPISGHTALYWYRQSLGQGPEFLIYFQGTGAADDSGLPNDRFFAVRPEGSVSTLKIQRTERGDSAVYLCASSLDALSNEQFFGPGTRLTVL.

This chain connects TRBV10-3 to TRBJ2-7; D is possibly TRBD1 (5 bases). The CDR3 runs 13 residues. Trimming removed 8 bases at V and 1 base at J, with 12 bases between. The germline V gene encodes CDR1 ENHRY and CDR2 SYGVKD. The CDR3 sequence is CAIRLGPSYEQYF. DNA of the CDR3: TGTGCCATCCGTTTGGGGCCTTCCTACGAGCAGTACTTC.

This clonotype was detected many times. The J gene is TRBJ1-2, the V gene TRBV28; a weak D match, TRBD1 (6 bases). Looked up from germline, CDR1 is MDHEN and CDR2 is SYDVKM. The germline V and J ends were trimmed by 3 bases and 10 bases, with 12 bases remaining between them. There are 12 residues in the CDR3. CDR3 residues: CASSFGAGAYTF. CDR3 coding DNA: TGTGCCAGCAGTTTCGGAGCGGGGGCCTACACCTTC.

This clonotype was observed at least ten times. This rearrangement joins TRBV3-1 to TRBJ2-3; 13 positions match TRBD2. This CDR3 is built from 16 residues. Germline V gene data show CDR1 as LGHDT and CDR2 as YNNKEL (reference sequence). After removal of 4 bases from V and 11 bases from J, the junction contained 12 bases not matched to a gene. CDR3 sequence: CASSPGLAGTLLGQYF. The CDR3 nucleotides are TGTGCCAGCAGCCCGGGACTAGCGGGAACCCTCCTAGGGCAGTATTTT.

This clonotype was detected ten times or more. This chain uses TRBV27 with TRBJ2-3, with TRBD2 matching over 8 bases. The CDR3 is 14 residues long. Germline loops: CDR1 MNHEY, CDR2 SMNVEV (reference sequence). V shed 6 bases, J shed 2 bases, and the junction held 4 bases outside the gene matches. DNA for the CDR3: TGTGCCAGCAGGCCTAGCGGGTACACAGATACGCAGTATTTT. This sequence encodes CASRPSGYTDTQYF.